Following are 26 T cell receptor beta chains from one sample sequenced in a study of T cell changes during pregnancy in multiple sclerosis. Generated by immunoSEQ multiplex PCR, the TCRdb table keeps only in-frame clones and is missing some. The sample holds 60,000 to 90,000 clones, 80% to 95% seen once. The sequenced sample was peripheral blood, obtained in the first trimester of pregnancy. Receptors were obtained from a female donor in good health, enrolled as a control in a pregnancy study.

The chain has TRBV6-1 and TRBJ1-1; TRBD1 might be the D (5 bases). The CDR3 covers 14 residues. The germline V and J ends were trimmed by 6 bases and 1 base, with 12 bases remaining between them. The germline gives CDR1 MNHNS, CDR2 SASEGT. Written as DNA, the CDR3 is TGTGCCAGCAGGTGGCAGGGCTCGAACACTGAAGCTTTCTTT. Translation: CASRWQGSNTEAFF.

This chain links TRBV5-6 with TRBJ1-5; D uncertain. The V gene lost 2 bases and the J gene lost 1 base, with 13 bases spanning the gap. Germline lookup yields CDR1 SGHDT and CDR2 YYEEEE. This CDR3 region has 16 residues. CDR3 bases: TGTGCCAGCAGCTTCAGACGGGGTTCCAGCAATCAGCCCCAGCATTTT. Protein sequence: CASSFRRGSSNQPQHF.

The chain recombines TRBV10-3 with TRBJ2-7; 9 bases are shared with TRBD1. This CDR3 region has 15 residues. The germline V gene encodes CDR1 ENHRY and CDR2 SYGVKD. Unmatched junction bases numbered 8, after V lost 5 bases and J lost 3 bases. This CDR3 reads CAISTTGTGIYEQYF. DNA of the CDR3: TGTGCCATCAGTACCACCGGGACAGGGATCTACGAGCAGTACTTC.

The V and J genes are TRBV29-1 and TRBJ2-7; tentatively, D is TRBD2 (5 bases). V lost 6 bases and J 4 bases, leaving 13 bases between the germline ends. The CDR3 is 12 residues long. The germline CDR1 and CDR2 sequences are SQVTM and ANQGSEA. CDR3 region: CSVGSSGYEQYF. The CDR3 DNA sequence: TGCAGCGTAGGGAGCTCGGGGTACGAGCAGTACTTC.

The chain recombines TRBV5-1 with TRBJ2-1, with 10 bases that match TRBD1. J gave up 12 bases and V 4 bases, and 13 bases lay outside the gene matches. Germline V gene lookup returns CDR1 SGHRS and CDR2 YFSETQ. The CDR3 spans 15 residues. CDR3 region: CASSPNPGTGDLQFF. DNA for the CDR3: TGCGCCAGCAGCCCAAATCCAGGGACAGGGGATTTGCAGTTCTTC.

This chain uses TRBV4-1 with TRBJ2-5; maybe TRBD1 (6 bases). CDR1 and CDR2 from the germline V gene are MGHRA and YSYEKL. V was clipped by 0 bases and J by 2 bases, with 19 bases between them. This CDR3 is built from 18 residues. The CDR3 sequence: CASSQERGQRRGQETQYF. The CDR3, as DNA: TGCGCCAGCAGCCAAGAAAGAGGACAGAGAAGGGGGCAAGAGACCCAGTACTTC.

V and J are TRBV7-8 and TRBJ2-7; 11 bases are shared with TRBD2. V lost 5 bases, J lost 3 bases, and 6 bases stayed unmatched. This CDR3 is built from 15 residues. CDR1 SGHVS and CDR2 FQNEAQ come from the germline V gene. CDR3 nucleotides: TGTGCCAGCAGCCCGCGACTAGCGGGGTACTACGAGCAGTACTTC. This encodes CASSPRLAGYYEQYF.

The V call is TRBV7-8, the J call TRBJ2-7; TRBD2 is a possible D gene (7 bases). V lost 6 bases, J lost 1 base, and 13 bases lay in between. The CDR3 consists of 14 residues. The germline V gene encodes CDR1 SGHVS and CDR2 FQNEAQ. In DNA, the CDR3 is TGTGCCAGCAGGCTGGGGGGGCCTTCCTACGAGCAGTACTTC. Its translation: CASRLGGPSYEQYF.

V is TRBV6-5 and J is TRBJ1-5, with D perhaps TRBD1 (6 bases). CDR1 and CDR2 (germline): MNHEY, SVGAGI. CDR3 length equals 16 residues. Trimming removed 4 bases from V and 6 bases from J, with 19 bases in between. CDR3 in amino acids: CASSSRLGGGGQPQHF. The CDR3 DNA is TGTGCCAGCAGTTCCCGTCTGGGAGGGGGAGGTCAGCCCCAGCATTTT.

V and J are TRBV5-1 and TRBJ2-7; 10 bases map to TRBD2. V was clipped by 4 bases and J by 0 bases; unmatched bases: 7. Germline V gives CDR1 SGHRS, CDR2 YFSETQ. The CDR3 spans 16 residues. This CDR3 is CASSGATSGISYEQYF. In DNA, the CDR3 is TGCGCCAGCAGCGGAGCTACTAGCGGGATCTCCTACGAGCAGTACTTC.

The V call is TRBV28, the J call TRBJ2-7, with TRBD2 matching over 11 bases. Germline V CDR1 and CDR2: MDHEN, SYDVKM. The CDR3 spans 14 residues. V trimming: 3 bases; J trimming: 4 bases; junction bases outside the gene matches: 2. The CDR3 spells CASSFSSGRYEQYF. CDR3 coding DNA: TGTGCCAGCAGTTTCTCTAGCGGGAGGTACGAGCAGTACTTC.

The CDR3 DNA is TGTGCCAGCTCACCCGAGACAGGGGTCAATGAGCAGTTCTTC. As protein: CASSPETGVNEQFF. This chain links TRBV18 with TRBJ2-1; 8 positions agree with TRBD1. With V trimmed by 3 bases and J by 6 bases, 4 bases remained unmatched. The CDR3 is 14 amino acids. Germline V CDR1 and CDR2: KGHSH, LQKENI.

This clone was found once. The CDR3 here is CASSEDRDTGELFF. As DNA, the CDR3 is TGTGCCAGCAGTGAGGACAGGGACACCGGGGAGCTGTTTTTT. This rearrangement joins TRBV25-1 to TRBJ2-2; TRBD1 matches 8 bases. Germline V gene lookup returns CDR1 MGHDK and CDR2 SYGVNS. The CDR3 is 14 residues long. With V trimmed by 3 bases and J by 3 bases, 0 bases remained unmatched. The full variable domain, in which reference TRBV25-1 and TRBJ2-2 provide the parts outside the CDR3, is EADIYQTPRYLVIGTGKKITLECSQTMGHDKMYWYQQDPGMELHLIHYSYGVNSTEKGDLSSESTVSRIRTEHFPLTLESARPSHTSQYLCASSEDRDTGELFFGEGSRLTVL.

This clone was seen just once. This chain uses TRBV5-1 with TRBJ2-2, with 8 bases that match TRBD2. The V gene end was trimmed by 1 base and the J gene end by 3 bases; junction bases not matched to a gene: 14. This CDR3 comprises 19 residues. The germline V gene encodes CDR1 SGHRS and CDR2 YFSETQ. In DNA form, the CDR3 reads TGCGCCAGCAGCTTGCAAAGTAAACGCGGGAGGTCGGACACCGGGGAGCTGTTTTTT. Translation: CASSLQSKRGRSDTGELFF.

The chain employs TRBV23-1 and TRBJ2-1, with D possibly TRBD1 on 10 matching bases. TRBV23-1 is reported as an ORF; its role is uncertain. V was shortened by 7 bases and J by 7 bases, with 44 bases between the two germline ends. The CDR3 spans 23 residues. The CDR3 is CASTMRDRGELASGKWGKNEQFF. Written as DNA, the CDR3 is TGCGCCAGCACGATGCGGGACAGGGGAGAGTTGGCTAGCGGGAAGTGGGGAAAAAATGAGCAGTTCTTC.

The CDR3 DNA reads TGTGCCAGCAGTCCCCGGTCCGGTCGTGACAGTGAAGAGACCCAGTACTTC. The encoded protein is CASSPRSGRDSEETQYF. This rearrangement joins TRBV28 to TRBJ2-5; D perhaps matches TRBD1 (5 bases). Germline V lookup: CDR1 MDHEN, CDR2 SYDVKM. This CDR3 has 17 amino acids. The V gene lost 5 bases and the J gene lost 3 bases, with 22 bases spanning the gap.

The rearrangement joins TRBV29-1 to TRBJ2-3, with D uncertain. CDR3 size: 12 residues. Germline CDR1 is SQVTM and CDR2 is ANQGSEA. V shed 6 bases and J shed 4 bases, with 11 bases lying between them. The CDR3 loop reads CSVISVSDTQYF. The CDR3 DNA reads as TGCAGCGTGATATCGGTATCAGATACGCAGTATTTT.

The rearrangement uses TRBV5-4 and TRBJ2-2; D perhaps matches TRBD1 (6 bases). This CDR3 region has 16 residues. The V end was cut by 3 bases, the J end by 7 bases, with 19 bases between. The germline CDR1 and CDR2 sequences are SGHNT and YYREEE (reference sequence). This CDR3 reads CASSSSGHRGVGELFF. For the CDR3, the DNA is TGTGCCAGCAGCTCCTCGGGACACCGGGGAGTCGGGGAGCTGTTTTTT.

This chain joins TRBV5-1 and TRBJ1-1; no firm D call. Trimming took off 0 bases at V and 1 base at J, with 7 bases between the two ends. Germline V gives CDR1 SGHRS, CDR2 YFSETQ. The CDR3 covers 14 residues. The CDR3 bases are TGCGCCAGCAGCTTGGATCAGTCGAACACTGAAGCTTTCTTT. This translates into CASSLDQSNTEAFF. Combining the CDR3 with reference TRBV5-1 and TRBJ1-1 gives the whole variable domain KAGVTQTPRYLIKTRGQQVTLSCSPISGHRSVSWYQQTPGQGLQFLFEYFSETQRNKGNFPGRFSGRQFSNSRSEMNVSTLELGDSALYLCASSLDQSNTEAFFGQGTRLTVV.

This clone was detected only once. J is TRBJ2-1 and V is TRBV7-2, with a tentative D call TRBD2 (6 bases). In germline, CDR1 is SGHTA, CDR2 FQGNSA. The CDR3 is 15 amino acids. Trimming took off 9 bases at V and 0 bases at J, with 15 bases between the two ends. The CDR3 DNA is TGTGCCAGTTGCCGGGCGGGGAGCTCCTACAATGAGCAGTTCTTC. Translated, it gives CASCRAGSSYNEQFF.

The rearrangement joins TRBV25-1 to TRBJ1-2, with D possibly TRBD1 on 5 matching bases. Deletions cut 3 bases from V and 2 bases from J, with 13 bases between. The CDR3 consists of 15 residues. CDR1 is MGHDK and CDR2 is SYGVNS in the germline V gene. The CDR3 region has the DNA TGTGCCAGCAGTGACCCCCGGGGGGTGAACTATGGCTACACCTTC. Translating it yields CASSDPRGVNYGYTF.

This rearrangement joins TRBV7-8 to TRBJ2-7; 7 nucleotides match TRBD2. Trimming removed 5 bases from V and 0 bases from J; junction bases left unmatched: 7. The germline V gene encodes CDR1 SGHVS and CDR2 FQNEAQ. The CDR3 has 15 amino acids. Written as DNA, the CDR3 is TGTGCCAGCAGCCTAAGCGGGACCTCCTCCTACGAGCAGTACTTC. The encoded protein is CASSLSGTSSYEQYF.

This clone turned up a few times. The chain employs TRBV2 and TRBJ2-2; D unclear. The CDR3 consists of 12 residues. V gave up 7 bases and J gave up 4 bases, with 7 bases separating them. CDR1 is SNHLY and CDR2 is FYNNEI in the germline V gene. The CDR3 region is CASKVATGELFF. CDR3 nucleotide sequence: TGTGCCAGCAAGGTAGCCACCGGGGAGCTGTTTTTT.

Only one count was recorded for this clone. The chain employs TRBV6-1 and TRBJ2-3; TRBD1 matches at 8 bases. The CDR3 extends over 14 amino acids. V was pared by 3 bases and J by 5 bases, with 4 bases of the junction left unmatched. Germline V gives CDR1 MNHNS, CDR2 SASEGT. The CDR3 DNA reads TGTGCCAGCAGTGAGACAGGGGAGGTAGATACGCAGTATTTT. Protein: CASSETGEVDTQYF.

The V and J genes are TRBV5-1 and TRBJ2-1; 13 bases are a match to TRBD2. The germline CDR1 and CDR2 sequences are SGHRS and YFSETQ. J gave up 10 bases and V 1 base, and 5 bases lay outside the gene matches. The CDR3 runs 15 residues. The CDR3: CASSLRTSGSGEQFF. CDR3 DNA sequence: TGCGCCAGCAGCTTGCGGACTAGCGGGAGTGGGGAGCAGTTCTTC.

Concerning this clone: Germline is not matched at one junction end, which may reflect a read error. The J gene is TRBJ1-4, the V gene TRBV19; D is uncertain. The CDR3 is 17 amino acids. CDR1 is LNHDA, CDR2 SQIVND, per germline (reference sequence). The CDR3 coding sequence is TGTGCCAGTAGTATCGGTGCGGTCACAAGGACTAATGAAAACCTGTTTTTT. Protein: CASSIGAVTRTNENLFF.